This T cell receptor beta chain is from a study of identical twins. Study observations and caveats: With monozygotic twins, out-of-frame TCR alpha sharing exceeded what models estimated.

The germline V gene encodes CDR1 LGHDT and CDR2 YNNKEL (reference sequence). CDR3 length: 15 residues. Trimming took 3 bases from V and 4 from J, leaving 12 bases between them. TCRdb re-called the 5' RACE reads with MiXCR, one entry per CDR3 protein. The sample lists around 1.7 million distinct CDR3 sequences, around a third occurring once. A remark on this clonotype: As yet, its antigen is unknown.

The chain is built from TRBV3-1 and TRBJ1-4; D is undetermined. The sequencing input was cord blood. The TCR originated in a newborn girl in good health. CDR3 loop: CASSQGLGRNEKLFF. CDR3 coding DNA: TGTGCCAGCAGCCAGGGTCTTGGGCGTAATGAAAAACTGTTTTTT.